This T cell receptor (beta chain) was sequenced in a study of vaccination and CD4 T cells after COVID-19. Treatment described: roughly 10-day PBMC culture with coronavirus spike peptide pools or control peptides (ViraFEST assay). The CDR3 spans 14 residues. The junction had 4 bases not matched to a gene; V was cut back by 2 bases and J by 4 bases. Researchers used the Oncomine TCR Beta short-read assay to sequence DNA from cultured CD4+ T cells. MiXCR was run by TCRdb on the PCR reads, yielding one entry per CDR3 protein. The data hold fewer than 15,000 distinct CDR3 sequences, with 56% observed a single time. This clonotype was observed a handful of times. What it recognizes is unknown.

The chain combines TRBV12-3 or TRBV12-4 with TRBJ2-5, with 7 bases matching TRBD1. The sequenced material came from CD4+ T cells from blood, cultured in vitro. The origin of this receptor is a human donor who had recovered from COVID-19. CDR3 DNA: TGTGCCAGCAGTTTACAAGGGGGCGGAGAGACCCAGTACTTC. Translated: CASSLQGGGETQYF.